Shown below are 26 T cell receptor beta chains from a single sample sequenced in a study of post-analysis software for immune sequencing data. Whole-study results and caveats: Compared with controls, patients had more of about five TRBV segments, including TRBV5-6, TRBV5-1 and TRBV20-1.

Unique molecular identifiers were built into the TCR beta cDNA libraries. One entry per CDR3 protein results from TCRdb running MiXCR on the PCR reads. Of 430,000 or so distinct CDR3 sequences in the sample, approximately 37% are singletons; the top ten hold 6.5% to 8%. These receptors' antigens are unknown. The material sequenced was blood. Every receptor here comes from a girl aged 2-10 years with multiple sclerosis.

This clonotype was detected only a few times. The chain has TRBV10-3 and TRBJ2-4; D is perhaps TRBD1 (5 bases). Germline CDR1 ENHRY, CDR2 SYGVKD. This CDR3 contains 18 residues. Trimming stripped 1 base from V and 0 bases from J, with 16 bases between. The CDR3 protein is CAISEWGQDKIAKNIQYF. In nucleotides, the CDR3 is TGTGCCATCAGTGAGTGGGGCCAGGATAAGATAGCCAAAAACATTCAGTACTTC.

This clonotype was detected only a few times. J is TRBJ1-2 and V is TRBV20-1, with 12 bases fitting TRBD1. Trimming took 6 bases from V and 7 from J; bases not matched to a gene: 6. Germline V gives CDR1 DFQATT, CDR2 SNEGSKA (reference sequence). The CDR3 length is 13 residues. For the CDR3, the DNA is TGCAGTGCGAGGGGACAGGGGGCGTCTGGCTACACCTTC. Translation: CSARGQGASGYTF.

As concerns this clonotype: A single base separates this from a much larger clone, so it may be a read error. V usage is TRBV4-1 and J usage is TRBJ2-7, with 7 bases matching TRBD1. The CDR3 extends over 15 amino acids. Per germline, CDR1 MGHRA and CDR2 YSYEKL. CDR3 residues: CAGSQAGGSSYEQYF. In DNA, the CDR3 is TGCGCCGGCAGCCAAGCAGGGGGAAGCTCCTACGAGCAGTACTTC.

The genes are TRBV15 and TRBJ1-2; D remains unclear. Germline values: CDR1 LNHNV, CDR2 YYDKDF (reference sequence). The length of the CDR3 is 14 residues. Trimming cost V 0 bases and J 5 bases, with 10 bases left between them. In nucleotides, the CDR3 is TGTGCCACCAGCAGAGATGTCGTCGGTTATGGCTACACCTTC. Translation: CATSRDVVGYGYTF.

This clonotype has more than one count but fewer than ten. The chain joins TRBV7-9 to TRBJ2-3, with 8 nucleotides matching TRBD2. The V gene end was trimmed by 3 bases and the J gene end by 9 bases; junction bases not matched to a gene: 11. CDR1 is SEHNR and CDR2 is FQNEAQ in the germline V gene (reference sequence). The CDR3 runs to 15 residues. CDR3 DNA: TGTGCCAGCAGCTTCCTTTCCAGCGGGAGTGACACGCAGTATTTT. This gives the protein CASSFLSSGSDTQYF.

The CDR3 sequence: CASSTGFPNEQFF. The CDR3 coding sequence is TGCGCCAGCAGCACCGGGTTTCCAAATGAGCAGTTCTTC. This chain uses TRBV5-1 with TRBJ2-1; D call uncertain. V lost 4 bases and J lost 7, with 12 bases in between. From germline, CDR1 is SGHRS and CDR2 YFSETQ. The CDR3 extends over 13 amino acids.

This clonotype was counted a few times. The V gene is TRBV27, the J gene TRBJ2-7; D unresolved. Germline CDR1 is MNHEY and CDR2 is SMNVEV (reference sequence). Trimming took off 4 bases at V and 3 bases at J, with 10 bases between the two ends. The length of the CDR3 is 13 residues. The CDR3 nucleotides read TGTGCCAGCAGTTCGAACAGATACTACGAGCAGTACTTC. It yields the protein CASSSNRYYEQYF.

This clonotype was counted only a few times. This chain uses TRBV29-1 with TRBJ2-5; 9 positions agree with TRBD1. J lost 5 bases, V lost 4 bases, and 5 bases had no gene match. Germline V gives CDR1 SQVTM, CDR2 ANQGSEA. The CDR3 contains 13 residues. The CDR3 DNA sequence: TGCAGCGTTGTACAGGGGGCTTGGGAGACCCAGTACTTC. Its protein is CSVVQGAWETQYF.

This clonotype has just a few counts. This chain links TRBV12-3 or TRBV12-4 with TRBJ2-4; D is unclear. The DNA end favors TRBJ2-5, so the J call may be wrong. This CDR3 is built from 12 residues. CDR3: CASSSVAETQYF. The CDR3 DNA is TGTGCCAGCAGTTCTGTGGCGGAGACCCAGTACTTC.

This clonotype was counted a few times. The V and J genes are TRBV7-9 and TRBJ1-5; perhaps TRBD1 as D (5 bases). V was clipped by 5 bases and J by 1 base, with 9 bases between them. The CDR3 loop spans 14 amino acids. Germline CDR1 and CDR2: SEHNR and FQNEAQ (reference sequence). CDR3 amino acids: CASSPGGSNQPQHF. The CDR3 DNA reads TGTGCCAGCAGCCCGGGGGGGAGCAATCAGCCCCAGCATTTT.

There are many counts of this clonotype. The CDR3 nucleotides are TGTGCCAGCAGTCCCAAATACGAGCAGTACTTC. Protein: CASSPKYEQYF. The V call is TRBV28, the J call TRBJ2-7; D is unclear. The CDR3 length is 11 residues. The germline V gene encodes CDR1 MDHEN and CDR2 SYDVKM. V was clipped by 5 bases and J by 4 bases, with 6 bases between them. The full variable domain, completed using reference TRBV28 and TRBJ2-7, is DVKVTQSSRYLVKRTGEKVFLECVQDMDHENMFWYRQDPGLGLRLIYFSYDVKMKEKGDIPEGYSVSREKKERFSLILESASTNQTSMYLCASSPKYEQYFGPGTRLTVT.

The chain combines TRBV5-1 with TRBJ1-6, with D hard to call. There are 13 residues in the CDR3. Germline values: CDR1 SGHRS, CDR2 YFSETQ. V was pared by 0 bases and J by 7 bases, with 5 bases between. CDR3 coding DNA: TGCGCCAGCAGCTTGGTTACCAATTCACCCCTCCACTTT. Translated, it gives CASSLVTNSPLHF. The entire variable domain, with the rest obtained from reference TRBV5-1 and TRBJ1-6, is as follows: KAGVTQTPRYLIKTRGQQVTLSCSPISGHRSVSWYQQTPGQGLQFLFEYFSETQRNKGNFPGRFSGRQFSNSRSEMNVSTLELGDSALYLCASSLVTNSPLHFGNGTRLTVT.

This clonotype was picked up a small number of times. This rearrangement joins TRBV10-3 to TRBJ2-6, with no clear D. Germline CDR1 and CDR2: ENHRY and SYGVKD. The CDR3 has 15 residues. V shed 3 bases and J shed 0 bases, with 6 bases lying between them. This CDR3 is CAISDWLSGANVLTF. DNA of the CDR3: TGTGCCATCAGTGACTGGCTCTCTGGGGCCAACGTCCTGACTTTC.

The chain links TRBV12-3 or TRBV12-4 to TRBJ1-2, with 10 bases that match TRBD1. The CDR3 has 15 residues. Trimming cost V 6 bases and J 5 bases; bases outside gene matches: 9. The CDR3 nucleotides read TGTGCCAGCAGACAGGGTGACAGGGGGCTTTATGGCTACACCTTC. Protein: CASRQGDRGLYGYTF.

This rearrangement joins TRBV29-1 to TRBJ1-2, with D possibly matching TRBD1 (5 bases). The V and J ends lost 5 bases and 4 bases respectively, with 11 bases between them. This CDR3 has 12 amino acids. Germline V gives CDR1 SQVTM, CDR2 ANQGSEA. DNA for the CDR3: TGCAGCGTTCGGGACGGATTCTATGGCTACACCTTC. It is translated as CSVRDGFYGYTF.

The chain links TRBV12-3 or TRBV12-4 to TRBJ2-7, with D possibly called TRBD1 or TRBD2 (5 bases each). This CDR3 region has 16 residues. V was cut by 1 base and J by 3 bases, with 16 bases left in between. The CDR3 DNA reads as TGTGCCAGCAGTTTAGGGGGACGACTGGGCGGCTACGAGCAGTACTTC. Translating gives CASSLGGRLGGYEQYF.

This clonotype has more than one count but fewer than ten. The chain recombines TRBV24-1 with TRBJ2-7; TRBD1 is a possible D gene (6 bases). Near its end, the DNA agrees better with TRBJ2-5, so the J call may be wrong. Germline lookup yields CDR1 KGHDR and CDR2 SFDVKD. The CDR3 spans 13 residues. CDR3 loop: CATGTFLGETQYF. CDR3 DNA: TGTGCCACCGGGACATTCCTCGGAGAGACCCAGTACTTC.

For this clonotype: At one end, the junction sequence differs from germline, possibly due to a read error. The V call is TRBV20-1, the J call TRBJ2-3; a possible D gene is TRBD2 (5 bases). Germline V lookup: CDR1 DFQATT, CDR2 SNEGSKA (reference sequence). The CDR3 loop spans 15 amino acids. The CDR3 is CSASSGGLGTDTQYF. The CDR3 bases are TGCAGTGCTAGTTCGGGCGGGCTGGGCACAGATACACAGTATTTT.

This chain links TRBV10-3 with TRBJ1-2; 7 bases match TRBD1. This CDR3 spans 16 amino acids. Trimming cost V 8 bases and J 2 bases; bases outside gene matches: 14. Germline loops: CDR1 ENHRY, CDR2 SYGVKD. CDR3 DNA: TGTGCCATCGGAACGCAGGGGGTAGGGCTGAACTATGGCTACACCTTC. This sequence encodes CAIGTQGVGLNYGYTF.

This clonotype was seen a handful of times. The chain recombines TRBV7-2 with TRBJ1-1, with TRBD1 as a possible D gene (5 bases). CDR3 length: 14 residues. Trimming shortened V by 4 bases and J by 3 bases, and 12 bases separated the two germline ends. Per germline, CDR1 SGHTA and CDR2 FQGNSA. CDR3 sequence (DNA): TGTGCCAGCAGCTCGCCGGGACGCTACACTGAAGCTTTCTTT. Amino acid sequence: CASSSPGRYTEAFF.

The rearrangement links TRBV5-1 to TRBJ2-2; 9 positions match TRBD1. V shed 2 bases, J shed 6 bases, and the junction held 8 bases outside the gene matches. Germline V gene lookup returns CDR1 SGHRS and CDR2 YFSETQ. The CDR3 loop spans 16 amino acids. DNA for the CDR3: TGCGCCAGCAGCTTTGCCAACAGGGGGCTGGCCGGGGAGCTGTTTTTT. This gives the protein CASSFANRGLAGELFF.

The gene calls are TRBV18 and TRBJ1-2; unclear D gene. This CDR3 spans 12 amino acids. Germline V lookup: CDR1 KGHSH, CDR2 LQKENI. With 6 bases removed from V and 7 bases from J, the gap between germline ends came to 12 bases. The CDR3 nucleotides are TGTGCCAGCTCCCAGGCTCCGGGTGGCTACACCTTC. Translation: CASSQAPGGYTF.

This clonotype was detected only a few times. CDR3 DNA sequence: TGTGCCAGCAGTTTAGACACCTATGGCTACACCTTC. Translated: CASSLDTYGYTF. The chain couples TRBV6-6 to TRBJ1-2; D uncertain. V lost 4 bases and J 4 bases, leaving 7 bases between the germline ends. Germline assignment: CDR1 MNHNY and CDR2 SVGAGI (reference sequence). CDR3 length equals 12 residues.

The rearrangement joins TRBV6-5 to TRBJ2-3; possible D gene TRBD2, 6 bases. The CDR3 contains 15 residues. V lost 6 bases and J lost 6, with 19 bases in between. In germline, CDR1 is MNHEY, CDR2 SVGAGI. The CDR3, as DNA: TGTGCCAGCAGCGCCCCGGGGACTTTCACGGATACGCAGTATTTT. This sequence encodes CASSAPGTFTDTQYF.

Concerning this clonotype: Since a much larger clone is just one base distant, this may be a read error. The chain couples TRBV6-5 to TRBJ2-3, with D uncertain. V shed 6 bases and J shed 8 bases, with 12 bases lying between them. The CDR3 runs to 12 residues. Germline CDR1 reads MNHEY; CDR2 reads SVGAGI. The CDR3 nucleotides read TGTGCCAGCAGCGGAAAAGGTGGTACGCAGTATTTT. Its protein product is CASSGKGGTQYF.

This clonotype was detected a few times. The chain uses TRBV10-3 and TRBJ1-2; tentative D call: TRBD1 (6 bases). With 6 bases removed from V and 3 bases from J, the gap between germline ends came to 8 bases. Germline V gene data show CDR1 as ENHRY and CDR2 as SYGVKD. CDR3 length: 12 residues. CDR3 region: CAIRSGDYGYTF. The DNA of the CDR3 is TGTGCCATCAGGTCAGGGGACTATGGCTACACCTTC.